One sample yielded the 16 T cell receptor beta chains listed below, sequenced in a study of blood T cell repertoires in COVID-19. Some clones are missing from TCRdb's copy, which holds only in-frame ones; the method was immunoSEQ multiplex PCR. The repertoire holds about 200,000 clones, 75% to 90% seen once, with 0.65% to 0.85% in the top ten. What was sequenced was peripheral blood. These receptors came from a middle-aged man with acute or convalescent COVID-19.

V and J are TRBV7-2 and TRBJ1-1, with 8 bases that match TRBD1. The V segment lost 5 bases and the J segment 4 bases; nucleotides outside the gene matches: 6. The CDR3 runs to 14 residues. Germline CDR1 and CDR2: SGHTA and FQGNSA. CDR3: CASSRTGGGTEAFF. In DNA, the CDR3 is TGTGCCAGCAGCCGTACAGGGGGTGGCACTGAAGCTTTCTTT.

J is TRBJ2-1 and V is TRBV3-1 (or the pseudogene TRBV3-2), with unresolved D. CDR1 is LGHDT and CDR2 is YNNKEL in the germline V gene (reference sequence). V lost 1 base to trimming and J lost 5 bases, with 15 bases between them. The CDR3 spans 16 residues. The CDR3: CASSQVWQEGHNEQFF. CDR3 sequence (DNA): TGTGCCAGCAGCCAAGTATGGCAGGAAGGTCACAATGAGCAGTTCTTC.

The genes are TRBV28 and TRBJ2-7; possibly TRBD2 for D (5 bases). In germline, CDR1 is MDHEN, CDR2 SYDVKM. This CDR3 is built from 14 residues. V shed 3 bases and J shed 6 bases, with 15 bases lying between them. The CDR3 DNA follows: TGTGCCAGCAGTTTTAGAGGGTTTCGGGTCGAGCAGTACTTC. It codes for CASSFRGFRVEQYF.

This sequence joins TRBV5-5 and TRBJ1-5, with TRBD1 as a possible D gene (6 bases). Germline V gene lookup returns CDR1 SGHKS and CDR2 YYEKEE (reference sequence). The CDR3 is made up of 15 amino acids. Trimming stripped 0 bases from V and 1 base from J, with 8 bases between. The CDR3 spells CASSLVQGSNQPQHF. The CDR3 DNA follows: TGTGCCAGCAGCTTGGTACAGGGCAGCAATCAGCCCCAGCATTTT.

The chain uses TRBV27 and TRBJ2-2; D is perhaps TRBD1 (6 bases). The V gene's germline CDR1 is MNHEY and CDR2 SMNVEV (reference sequence). The CDR3 extends over 17 amino acids. Deletions cut 3 bases from V and 0 bases from J, with 14 bases between. The CDR3 loop is CASSFSGWGPNTGELFF. DNA for the CDR3: TGTGCCAGCAGTTTTTCAGGCTGGGGGCCGAACACCGGGGAGCTGTTTTTT.

The chain couples TRBV10-2 to TRBJ2-7; 7 bases match TRBD1. V gave up 2 bases and J gave up 0 bases; unmatched junction bases: 4. The CDR3 spans 15 residues. Germline values: CDR1 WSHSY, CDR2 SAAADI. The CDR3 DNA reads TGCGCCAGCAGTGAGGGACAGGCTCTCTCCTACGAGCAGTACTTC. Protein: CASSEGQALSYEQYF.

The V and J genes are TRBV9 and TRBJ2-7, with a weak D call TRBD1 (6 bases). The CDR3 covers 14 residues. Trimming left V 0 bases short and J 1 base short, with 8 bases between. CDR1 is SGDLS and CDR2 is YYNGEE in the germline V gene. The CDR3 DNA follows: TGTGCCAGCAGCGTAGACAGGGAGTCCTACGAGCAGTACTTC. It is translated as CASSVDRESYEQYF.

This clone was seen more than once but under ten times. The rearrangement links TRBV7-9 to TRBJ1-6, with TRBD1 matching 12 bases. The CDR3 is made up of 14 amino acids. Germline values: CDR1 SEHNR, CDR2 FQNEAQ (reference sequence). The V and J ends lost 5 bases and 9 bases, in that order; junction bases with no gene match: 2. In nucleotides, the CDR3 is TGTGCCAGCAGCCCGGGACAGGGGGCTTCACCCCTCCACTTT. It codes for CASSPGQGASPLHF. The variable domain in full, completed from reference TRBV7-9 and TRBJ1-6, reads DTGVSQNPRHKITKRGQNVTFRCDPISEHNRLYWYRQTLGQGPEFLTYFQNEAQLEKSRLLSDRFSAERPKGSFSTLEIQRTEQGDSAMYLCASSPGQGASPLHFGNGTRLTVT.

CDR3 in DNA: TGCAGCGTTTCTGAGACAGGGCGTCGAGGCTACACCTTC. Translation gives CSVSETGRRGYTF. The chain recombines TRBV29-1 with TRBJ1-2, with 7 bases aligning to TRBD1. Trimming removed 5 bases from V and 8 bases from J; junction bases left unmatched: 11. The CDR3 sequence is 13 residues long. Germline assignment: CDR1 SQVTM and CDR2 ANQGSEA.

V and J are TRBV9 and TRBJ1-2, with 9 bases identical to TRBD1. The germline V gene has CDR1 SGDLS and CDR2 YYNGEE. With V trimmed by 4 bases and J by 2 bases, 6 bases remained unmatched. The CDR3 length is 15 residues. CDR3 sequence reads: CASSPRQGVNYGYTF. The CDR3, as DNA: TGTGCCAGCAGCCCGAGACAGGGGGTAAACTATGGCTACACCTTC.

This rearrangement joins TRBV19 to TRBJ2-1; 9 bases line up with TRBD2. The CDR3 is made up of 19 amino acids. Germline CDR1 and CDR2: LNHDA and SQIVND (reference sequence). J gave up 4 bases and V 0 bases, and 13 bases lay outside the gene matches. As DNA, the CDR3 is TGTGCCAGTAGTATAGATCAGGCGGGAGGGCCAGCCTTTTACAATGAGCAGTTCTTC. This codes for CASSIDQAGGPAFYNEQFF. The full variable domain, its missing parts supplied by reference TRBV19 and TRBJ2-1, is DGGITQSPKYLFRKEGQNVTLSCEQNLNHDAMYWYRQDPGQGLRLIYYSQIVNDFQKGDIAEGYSVSREKKESFPLTVTSAQKNPTAFYLCASSIDQAGGPAFYNEQFFGPGTRLTVL.

The genes are TRBV21-1 and TRBJ1-2; the D segment call TRBD1 is taken from the table without a DNA check. TRBV21-1 is termed a pseudogene. The CDR3 has 17 residues. The CDR3 sequence: CASSKLGHVVSNYGYTF. CDR3 coding DNA: TGTGCCAGCAGCAAGTTAGGACATGTGGTTTCTAACTATGGCTACACCTTC.

In this sample, this clone turned up a few times. The chain joins TRBV7-9 to TRBJ2-4; 8 nucleotides match TRBD1. The CDR3 sequence is 15 residues long. Germline V lookup: CDR1 SEHNR, CDR2 FQNEAQ (reference sequence). Germline trimming cut 2 bases from V and 3 bases from J; bases unmatched to any gene: 3. The CDR3 spells CASSLFGTGKNIQYF. The CDR3 DNA reads as TGTGCCAGCAGCTTATTCGGGACAGGCAAAAACATTCAGTACTTC.

CDR3 protein: CAISERSPNEQFF. CDR3 sequence (DNA): TGTGCCATCAGTGAGCGGTCCCCCAATGAGCAGTTCTTC. J is TRBJ2-1 and V is TRBV10-3; D not certain. In germline, CDR1 is ENHRY, CDR2 SYGVKD. The V end was cut by 2 bases, the J end by 6 bases, with 8 bases between. This CDR3 is 13 amino acids long.

V gene TRBV10-3 combines with J gene TRBJ2-3, with 11 bases that match TRBD2. The CDR3 consists of 14 residues. From germline, CDR1 is ENHRY and CDR2 SYGVKD. Trimming cost V 4 bases and J 5 bases; bases outside gene matches: 2. The CDR3 bases are TGTGCCATCAGTGTTAGCGGGAGGGAAGATACGCAGTATTTT. This translates into CAISVSGREDTQYF.

The chain joins TRBV9 to TRBJ1-1; a possible D gene is TRBD1 (6 bases). The CDR3 runs 13 residues. Germline-derived CDR1 and CDR2 are SGDLS and YYNGEE. V was shortened by 4 bases and J by 1 base, with 8 bases between the two germline ends. The CDR3 DNA is TGTGCCAGCAGCTTGACAGGGAACACTGAAGCTTTCTTT. Amino acid sequence: CASSLTGNTEAFF.